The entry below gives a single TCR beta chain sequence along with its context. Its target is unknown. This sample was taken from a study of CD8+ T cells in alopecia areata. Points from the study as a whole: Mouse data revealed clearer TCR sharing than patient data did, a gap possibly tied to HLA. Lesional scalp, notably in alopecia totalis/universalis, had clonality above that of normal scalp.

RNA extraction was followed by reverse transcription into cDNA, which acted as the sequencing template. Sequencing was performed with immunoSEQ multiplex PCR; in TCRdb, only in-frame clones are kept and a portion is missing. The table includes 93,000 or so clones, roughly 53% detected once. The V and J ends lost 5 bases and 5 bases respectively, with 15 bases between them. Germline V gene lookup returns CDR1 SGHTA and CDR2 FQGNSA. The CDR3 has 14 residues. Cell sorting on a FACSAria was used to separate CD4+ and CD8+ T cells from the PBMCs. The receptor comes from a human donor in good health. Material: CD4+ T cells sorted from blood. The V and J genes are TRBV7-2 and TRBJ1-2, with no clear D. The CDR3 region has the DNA TGTGCCAGCAGCGAGACGTACGCGGAATATGGCTACACCTTC. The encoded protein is CASSETYAEYGYTF.